This TCR beta chain was sequenced for a study of T-cell reconstitution after alpha-beta-depleted transplantation in children. Unique molecular identifiers were used in preparing the TCRbeta library. TCRdb re-called the PCR reads through MiXCR, storing one row per CDR3 protein. Counted here are fewer than 550,000 distinct CDR3 sequences, about 16% occurring once; the ten biggest clones make up 25% to 30%. The germline V gene encodes CDR1 SEHNR and CDR2 FQNEAQ (reference sequence). V was pared by 8 bases and J by 9 bases, with 11 bases between. CDR3 size: 11 residues. This clonotype was observed a few times. The antigen is not known. Study-wide points: In patients about two months after transplant, alpha-beta T cells reportedly arose from several hundred expanded graft clones. Some patients showed high day-60 TCRbeta diversity, which derived from surviving recipient T cells and thymic progenitors. T-cell numbers and diversity, one year after transplant, stemmed largely from T cells that were newly produced.

The sequence was collected from a boy younger than two who had a stem cell transplant for Wiskott-Aldrich syndrome, so the T cells may come from the graft donor. The V call is TRBV7-9, the J call TRBJ2-1; D is perhaps TRBD2 (6 bases). The sequences come from PBMCs, mostly from graft donor cells, collected 360 days after TCRalphabeta/CD19-depleted stem cell transplant. The CDR3 DNA reads as TGTGCCAGCGCCACTAGCACTGAGCAGTTCTTC. Its translation is CASATSTEQFF.